One and the same sample provided the 10 T cell receptor beta chains below, sequenced in a study of cytomegalovirus exposure and HLA in healthy donors. Repertoires were generated with immunoSEQ multiplex PCR, while TCRdb's copy carries only in-frame clones and drops some. The repertoire holds 150,000 to 200,000 clones, with less than 90% as singletons. The specimen sequenced was PBMCs. These TCRs come from a woman younger than 35 in good health and CMV-seronegative.

On this clone itself: One end of the junction does not line up with germline, which may come from a read error. J is TRBJ2-3 and V is TRBV27; 11 nucleotides align to TRBD2. The CDR3 length is 16 residues. CDR1 is MNHEY, CDR2 SMNVEV, per germline (reference sequence). In DNA form, the CDR3 reads TGTGCCACCAGTCGATTACTAGCGGGAGGCACAGATACGCAGTATTTT. Its protein product is CATSRLLAGGTDTQYF.

The V gene is TRBV9, the J gene TRBJ2-3, with D perhaps TRBD2 (5 bases). The CDR3 covers 15 residues. Trimming took 2 bases from V and 4 from J, leaving 14 bases between them. Germline loops: CDR1 SGDLS, CDR2 YYNGEE. CDR3 nucleotides: TGTGCCAGCAGCGTCGGACTTTCGAAAGCAGATACGCAGTATTTT. Amino acid sequence: CASSVGLSKADTQYF.

The chain recombines TRBV27 with TRBJ1-5; tentatively, D is TRBD1 (5 bases). Trimming stripped 6 bases from V and 5 bases from J, with 11 bases between. This CDR3 has 13 amino acids. CDR1 and CDR2 from the germline V gene are MNHEY and SMNVEV (reference sequence). CDR3 amino acids: CASSGDFDQPQHF. CDR3 sequence (DNA): TGTGCCAGCAGCGGGGACTTTGATCAGCCCCAGCATTTT.

This clone was counted only a few times. The rearrangement uses TRBV11-2 and TRBJ1-2; 8 bases match TRBD1. J lost 8 bases, V lost 6 bases, and 14 bases had no gene match. The CDR3 spans 15 residues. Germline V gives CDR1 SGHAT, CDR2 FQNNGV. The DNA for the CDR3 is TGTGCCAGCAGGTCGCCAGGGCAGGGGGCTGGAGGCTACACCTTC. Protein sequence: CASRSPGQGAGGYTF.

This chain links TRBV7-8 with TRBJ1-2; D gene uncertain. V was shortened by 4 bases and J by 6 bases, with 18 bases between the two germline ends. Germline V gene sequence: CDR1 SGHVS, CDR2 FQNEAQ. The CDR3 is 15 amino acids. CDR3 residues: CASSSAEGYGNGYTF. CDR3 nucleotide sequence: TGTGCCAGCAGCTCGGCGGAGGGATACGGTAATGGCTACACCTTC.

In this sample, this clone turned up once. Its ends do not fully match the called genes, so a read error is possible. This chain joins TRBV4-1 and TRBJ2-5; possibly TRBD2 for D (6 bases). CDR1 is MGHRA, CDR2 YSYEKL, per germline. The CDR3 runs 16 residues. The CDR3 region is CASSQAAGTLYETQYF. CDR3 DNA: TGCGCCAGCAGTCAAGCCGCCGGGACTTTGTACGAGACCCAGTACTTC.

The V and J genes are TRBV7-2 and TRBJ1-5; D might be TRBD1 (6 bases). The CDR3 is made up of 13 amino acids. V shed 6 bases and J shed 8 bases, with 14 bases lying between them. The germline CDR1 and CDR2 sequences are SGHTA and FQGNSA. Here the CDR3 DNA reads TGTGCCAGCAGTTCCACGGCAGGGGAGCCCCAGCATTTT. This encodes CASSSTAGEPQHF. Variable domain in full (rest from reference TRBV7-2 and TRBJ1-5): GAGVSQSPSNKVTEKGKDVELRCDPISGHTALYWYRQSLGQGLEFLIYFQGNSAPDKSGLPSDRFSAERTGGSVSTLTIQRTQQEDSAVYLCASSSTAGEPQHFGDGTRLSIL.

The chain couples TRBV7-2 to TRBJ1-2; no clear D gene. The ends were cut back, 8 bases at V and 2 bases at J, with 15 bases in the middle. CDR1 and CDR2 (germline): SGHTA, FQGNSA. The CDR3 has 14 residues. Here the CDR3 reads CASSGPPLNYGYTF. The DNA for the CDR3 is TGTGCCAGCTCCGGCCCACCACTAAACTATGGCTACACCTTC.

V gene TRBV7-9 combines with J gene TRBJ1-1; D is ambiguous. This CDR3 has 13 residues. Germline V gene sequence: CDR1 SEHNR, CDR2 FQNEAQ (reference sequence). V lost 5 bases to trimming and J lost 6 bases, with 13 bases between them. CDR3 sequence (DNA): TGTGCCAGCAGCCCGCCGAGTAAAGCTGAAGCTTTCTTT. Translation: CASSPPSKAEAFF.

The chain couples TRBV27 to TRBJ1-1; no clear D. V was cut by 6 bases and J by 1 base, with 6 bases left in between. CDR3 size: 12 residues. Germline V gene data show CDR1 as MNHEY and CDR2 as SMNVEV (reference sequence). CDR3 region: CASREGNTEAFF. The CDR3, as DNA: TGTGCCAGCAGGGAGGGGAACACTGAAGCTTTCTTT.